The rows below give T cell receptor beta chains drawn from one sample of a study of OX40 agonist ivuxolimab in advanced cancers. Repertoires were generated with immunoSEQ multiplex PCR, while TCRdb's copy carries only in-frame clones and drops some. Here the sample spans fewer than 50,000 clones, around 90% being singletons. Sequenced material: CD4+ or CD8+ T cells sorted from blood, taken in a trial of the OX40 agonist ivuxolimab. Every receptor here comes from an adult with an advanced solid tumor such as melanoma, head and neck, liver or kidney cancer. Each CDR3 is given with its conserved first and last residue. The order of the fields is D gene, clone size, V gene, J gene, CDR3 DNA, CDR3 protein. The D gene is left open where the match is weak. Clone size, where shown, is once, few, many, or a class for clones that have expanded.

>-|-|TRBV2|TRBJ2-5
TGTGCCAGCAGTGACCCGGAGTTCCAAGAGACCCAGTACTTC
CASSDPEFQETQYF
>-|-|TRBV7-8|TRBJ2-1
TGTGCCAGCAGCTTATCGGCAGGGATGCCCTCCTACAATGAGCAGTTCTTC
CASSLSAGMPSYNEQFF
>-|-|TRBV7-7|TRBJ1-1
TGTGCCAGCAGCTTAGAGGTTGGCACTGAAGCTTTCTTT
CASSLEVGTEAFF
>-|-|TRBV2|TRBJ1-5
TGTGCCAGCAGTGATATACAGGGCGGCAATCAGCCCCAGCATTTT
CASSDIQGGNQPQHF
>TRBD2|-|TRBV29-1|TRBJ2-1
TGCAGCGTTGAGGGTCTCGGGGCTAGCGGGGGGGGCATTGAGCAGTTCTTC
CSVEGLGASGGGIEQFF
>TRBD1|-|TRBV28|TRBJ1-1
TGTGCCAGCAGCCAGGGGGACACTGAAGCTTTCTTT
CASSQGDTEAFF
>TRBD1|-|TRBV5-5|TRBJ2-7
TGTGCCAGCAGCTTGGGACAGGGGAGCTCCTACGAGCAGTACTTC
CASSLGQGSSYEQYF
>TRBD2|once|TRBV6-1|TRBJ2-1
TGTGCCAGCAGTGAAGCCCCGACTAGCGTCTCCTACAATGAGCAGTTCTTC
CASSEAPTSVSYNEQFF
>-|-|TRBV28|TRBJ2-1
TGTGCCAGCACGCGGGACAGCTCCTACAATGAGCAGTTCTTC
CASTRDSSYNEQFF
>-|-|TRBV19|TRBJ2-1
TGTGCCAGTAGTATCCCATTCTTTGAATCCTACAATGAGCAGTTCTTC
CASSIPFFESYNEQFF
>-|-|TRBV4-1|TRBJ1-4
TGCGCCAGCAGCCCCGCGACAGGCGGGAATGAAAAACTGTTTTTT
CASSPATGGNEKLFF
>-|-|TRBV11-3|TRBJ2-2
TGTGCCAGCAGCTCCCTCGACAGTTACGGGGAGCTGTTTTTT
CASSSLDSYGELFF
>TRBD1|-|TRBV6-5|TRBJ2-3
TGTGCCAGCAGGGACAGGGGCCACAGCACAGATACGCAGTATTTT
CASRDRGHSTDTQYF
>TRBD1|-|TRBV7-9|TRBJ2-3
TGTGCCAGCAGCCCCCCCACAGGGGATAGCACAGATACGCAGTATTTT
CASSPPTGDSTDTQYF
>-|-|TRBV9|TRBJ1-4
TGTGCCAGCAGCCCCCACTCGAGATATGAAAAACTGTTTTTT
CASSPHSRYEKLFF
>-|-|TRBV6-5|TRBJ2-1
TGTGCCAGCAGTTACTCGAGCCGGGGGGCACACGAGCAGTTCTTC
CASSYSSRGAHEQFF
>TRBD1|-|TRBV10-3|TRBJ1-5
TGTGCCATCAGTGAGCGGACAGGGGGAGGCCAGCCCCAGCATTTT
CAISERTGGGQPQHF
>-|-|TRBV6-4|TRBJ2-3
TGTGCCAGCAGTAAAACGGTCGATTCTAGCACAGATACGCAGTATTTT
CASSKTVDSSTDTQYF
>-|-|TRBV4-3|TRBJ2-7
TGCGCCAGCAGCGCACAGGGCGAGGACGAGCAGTACTTC
CASSAQGEDEQYF
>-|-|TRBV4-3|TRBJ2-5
TGCGCCAGCAGCCAAGAGGTGGGAAAGACCCAGTACTTC
CASSQEVGKTQYF
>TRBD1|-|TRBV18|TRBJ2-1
TGTGCCAGCTCACCTACAGGGGCTATACTGTACAATGAGCAGTTCTTC
CASSPTGAILYNEQFF
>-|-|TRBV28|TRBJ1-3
TGTGCCAGCAGTTTAGGGGGAGACACCATATATTTT
CASSLGGDTIYF
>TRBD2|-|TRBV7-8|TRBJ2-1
TGTGCCAGCAGCTTATCGGGACTAGCGAGGGAGCAGTTCTTC
CASSLSGLAREQFF
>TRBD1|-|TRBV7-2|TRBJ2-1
TGTGCCAGCAGCATCCGGGACAGGGCTGCAAATGAGCAGTTCTTC
CASSIRDRAANEQFF
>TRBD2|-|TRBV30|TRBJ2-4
TGTGCCTGGCAAGCGGGGGGTACCAAAAACATTCAGTACTTC
CAWQAGGTKNIQYF
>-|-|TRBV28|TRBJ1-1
TGTGCCAGCAGGCCTCTTTTGGGGGTAACTGAAGCTTTCTTT
CASRPLLGVTEAFF
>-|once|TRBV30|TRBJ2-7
TGTGCCTGGAGTCCCAGGGACCTTGAGGAGCAGTACTTC
CAWSPRDLEEQYF
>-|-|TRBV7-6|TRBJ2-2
TGTGCCAGCAGCTGGGGCACCGGGGAGCTGTTTTTT
CASSWGTGELFF